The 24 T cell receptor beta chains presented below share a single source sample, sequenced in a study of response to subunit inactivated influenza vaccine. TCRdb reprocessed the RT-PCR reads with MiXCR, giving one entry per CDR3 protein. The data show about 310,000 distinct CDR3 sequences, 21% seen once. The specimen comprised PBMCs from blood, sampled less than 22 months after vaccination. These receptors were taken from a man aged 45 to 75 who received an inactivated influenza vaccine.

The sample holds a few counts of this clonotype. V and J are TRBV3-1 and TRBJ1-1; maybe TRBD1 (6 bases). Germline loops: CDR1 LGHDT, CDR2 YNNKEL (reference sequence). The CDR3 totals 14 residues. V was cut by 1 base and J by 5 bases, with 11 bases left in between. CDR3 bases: TGTGCCAGCAGCCAAGGGGGGCGAAGGACTGAAGCTTTCTTT. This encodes CASSQGGRRTEAFF.

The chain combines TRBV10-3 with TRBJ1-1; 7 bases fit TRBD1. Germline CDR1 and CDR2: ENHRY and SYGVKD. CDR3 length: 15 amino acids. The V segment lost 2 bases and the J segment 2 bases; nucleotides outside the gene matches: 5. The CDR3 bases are TGTGCCATCAGTGAGATCGGGACAGTCAACACTGAAGCTTTCTTT. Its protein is CAISEIGTVNTEAFF.

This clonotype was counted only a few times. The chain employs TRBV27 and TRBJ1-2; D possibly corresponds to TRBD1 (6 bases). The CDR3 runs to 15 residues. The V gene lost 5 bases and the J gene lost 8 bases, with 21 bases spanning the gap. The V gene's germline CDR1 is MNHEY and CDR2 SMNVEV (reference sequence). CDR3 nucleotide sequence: TGTGCCAGCAGTCTCCAAGGGACACCCCCGGGGGGCTACACCTTC. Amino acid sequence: CASSLQGTPPGGYTF.

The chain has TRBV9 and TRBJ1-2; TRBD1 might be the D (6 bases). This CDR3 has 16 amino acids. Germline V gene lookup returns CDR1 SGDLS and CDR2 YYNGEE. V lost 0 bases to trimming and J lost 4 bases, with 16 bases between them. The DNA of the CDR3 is TGTGCCAGCAGCGTAGGATCGGGGGGCAGGACCTATGGCTACACCTTC. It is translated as CASSVGSGGRTYGYTF.

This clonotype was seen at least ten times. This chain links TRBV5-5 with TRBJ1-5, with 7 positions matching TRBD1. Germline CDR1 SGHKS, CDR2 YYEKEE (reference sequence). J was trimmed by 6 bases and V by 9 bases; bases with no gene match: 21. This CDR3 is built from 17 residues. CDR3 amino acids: CAIKPGQSRRVCQPQHF. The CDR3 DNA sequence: TGTGCCATCAAACCGGGACAGTCCCGTCGAGTCTGTCAGCCCCAGCATTTT.

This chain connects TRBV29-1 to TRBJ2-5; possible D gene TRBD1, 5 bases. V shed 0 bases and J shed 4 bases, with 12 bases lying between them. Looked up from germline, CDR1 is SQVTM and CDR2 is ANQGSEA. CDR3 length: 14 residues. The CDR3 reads CSVEEVGVRETQYF. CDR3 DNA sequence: TGCAGCGTTGAAGAGGTAGGGGTCCGAGAGACCCAGTACTTC.

The CDR3 DNA follows: TGTGCCAGCAGTTTTCCAGGCTGGAATGAGCAGTTCTTC. Protein product: CASSFPGWNEQFF. J is TRBJ2-1 and V is TRBV27, with D unclear. CDR1 and CDR2 (germline): MNHEY, SMNVEV (reference sequence). V lost 3 bases, J lost 7 bases, and 10 bases lay in between. CDR3 size: 13 residues.

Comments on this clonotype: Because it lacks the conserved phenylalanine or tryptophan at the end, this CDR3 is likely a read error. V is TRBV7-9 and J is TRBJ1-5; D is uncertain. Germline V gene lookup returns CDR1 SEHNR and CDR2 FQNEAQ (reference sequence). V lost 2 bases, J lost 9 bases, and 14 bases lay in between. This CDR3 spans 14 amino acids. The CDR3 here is CASSLSQAVGPQHC. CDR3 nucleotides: TGTGCCAGCAGCTTATCGCAGGCCGTCGGGCCCCAGCATTGT.

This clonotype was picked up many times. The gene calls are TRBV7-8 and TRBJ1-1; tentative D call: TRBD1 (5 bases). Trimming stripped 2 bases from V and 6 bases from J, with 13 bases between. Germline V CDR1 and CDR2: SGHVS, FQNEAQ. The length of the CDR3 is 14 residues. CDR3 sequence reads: CASSLRDLDPEAFF. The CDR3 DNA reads TGTGCCAGCAGCTTACGGGACTTGGATCCTGAAGCTTTCTTT.

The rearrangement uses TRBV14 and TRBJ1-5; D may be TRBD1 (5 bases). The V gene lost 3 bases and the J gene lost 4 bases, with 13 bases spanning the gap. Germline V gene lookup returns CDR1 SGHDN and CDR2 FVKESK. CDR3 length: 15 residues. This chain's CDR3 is CASSQGLPRNQPQHF. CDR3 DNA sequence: TGTGCCAGCAGCCAGGGACTCCCAAGGAATCAGCCCCAGCATTTT.

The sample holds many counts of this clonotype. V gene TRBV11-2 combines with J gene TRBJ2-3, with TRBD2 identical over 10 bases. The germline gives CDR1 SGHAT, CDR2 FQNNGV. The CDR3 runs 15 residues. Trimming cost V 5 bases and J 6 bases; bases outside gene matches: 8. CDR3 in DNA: TGTGCCAGCAGCGGGCTAGCGGGAGCATCCGATACGCAGTATTTT. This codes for CASSGLAGASDTQYF.

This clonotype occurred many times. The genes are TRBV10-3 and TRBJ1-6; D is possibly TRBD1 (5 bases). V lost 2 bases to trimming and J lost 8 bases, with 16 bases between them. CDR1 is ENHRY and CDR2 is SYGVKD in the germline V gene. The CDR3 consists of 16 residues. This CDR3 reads CAISEGTAWGYSPLHF. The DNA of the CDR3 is TGTGCCATCAGTGAGGGGACGGCTTGGGGGTATTCACCCCTCCACTTT.

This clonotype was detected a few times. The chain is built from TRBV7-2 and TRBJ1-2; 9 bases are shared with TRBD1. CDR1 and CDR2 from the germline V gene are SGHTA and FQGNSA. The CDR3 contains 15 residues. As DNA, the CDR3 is TGTGCTGGAAGAGGCGGACAGGGGCTAGGCTATGGCTACACCTTC. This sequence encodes CAGRGGQGLGYGYTF. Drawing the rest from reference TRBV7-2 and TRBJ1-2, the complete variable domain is GAGVSQSPSNKVTEKGKDVELRCDPISGHTALYWYRQSLGQGLEFLIYFQGNSAPDKSGLPSDRFSAERTGGSVSTLTIQRTQQEDSAVYLCAGRGGQGLGYGYTFGSGTRLTVV.

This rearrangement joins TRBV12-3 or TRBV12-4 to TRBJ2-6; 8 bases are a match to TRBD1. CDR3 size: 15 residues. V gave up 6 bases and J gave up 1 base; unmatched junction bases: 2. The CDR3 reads CASSGQGSGANVLTF. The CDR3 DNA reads TGTGCCAGCAGCGGACAGGGTTCTGGGGCCAACGTCCTGACTTTC.

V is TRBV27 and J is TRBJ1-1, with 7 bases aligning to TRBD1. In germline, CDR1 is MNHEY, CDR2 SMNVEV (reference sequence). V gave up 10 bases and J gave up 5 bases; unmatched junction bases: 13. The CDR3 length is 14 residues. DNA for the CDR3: TGTGCCACCTCCTACAGCAGGGGGACTACTGAAGCTTTCTTT. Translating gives CATSYSRGTTEAFF.

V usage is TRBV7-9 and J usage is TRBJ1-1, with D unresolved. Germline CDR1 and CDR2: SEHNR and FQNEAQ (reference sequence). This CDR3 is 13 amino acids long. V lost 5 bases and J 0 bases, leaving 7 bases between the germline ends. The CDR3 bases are TGTGCCAGCAGCCGGAGCTTGAACACTGAAGCTTTCTTT. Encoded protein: CASSRSLNTEAFF.

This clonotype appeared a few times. As DNA, the CDR3 is TGTGCCAGCAGCTTGTTCGACAGACCGAACACTGAAGCTTTCTTT. Protein: CASSLFDRPNTEAFF. The chain joins TRBV5-5 to TRBJ1-1; a weak D match, TRBD1 (5 bases). The CDR3 sequence is 15 residues long. Trimming took off 1 base at V and 1 base at J, with 11 bases between the two ends. Germline V gives CDR1 SGHKS, CDR2 YYEKEE (reference sequence).

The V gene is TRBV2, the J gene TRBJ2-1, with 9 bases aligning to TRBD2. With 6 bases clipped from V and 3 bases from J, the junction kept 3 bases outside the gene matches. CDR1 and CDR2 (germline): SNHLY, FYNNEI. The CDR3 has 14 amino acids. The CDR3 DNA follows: TGTGCCAGCAGACCAGCGGGGGGCTACAATGAGCAGTTCTTC. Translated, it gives CASRPAGGYNEQFF.

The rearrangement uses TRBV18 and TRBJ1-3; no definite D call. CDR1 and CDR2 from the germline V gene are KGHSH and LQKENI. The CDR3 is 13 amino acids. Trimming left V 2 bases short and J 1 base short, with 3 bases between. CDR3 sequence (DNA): TGTGCCAGCTCACCAAGATCTGGAAACACCATATATTTT. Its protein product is CASSPRSGNTIYF. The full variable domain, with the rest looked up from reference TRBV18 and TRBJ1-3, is NAGVMQNPRHLVRRRGQEARLRCSPMKGHSHVYWYRQLPEEGLKFMVYLQKENIIDESGMPKERFSAEFPKEGPSILRIQQVVRGDSAAYFCASSPRSGNTIYFGEGSWLTVV.

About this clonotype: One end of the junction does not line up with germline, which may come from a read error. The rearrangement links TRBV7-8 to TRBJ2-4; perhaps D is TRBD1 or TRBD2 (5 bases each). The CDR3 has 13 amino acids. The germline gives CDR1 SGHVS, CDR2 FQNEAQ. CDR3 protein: CDSSFYRDAEQYF. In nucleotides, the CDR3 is TGTGACAGCAGCTTTTACCGGGACGCCGAACAGTACTTC.

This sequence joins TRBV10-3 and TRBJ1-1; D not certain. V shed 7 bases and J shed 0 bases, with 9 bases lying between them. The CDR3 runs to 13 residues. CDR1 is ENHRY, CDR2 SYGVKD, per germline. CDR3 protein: CAIKVQVNTEAFF. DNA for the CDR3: TGTGCCATCAAGGTTCAGGTGAACACTGAAGCTTTCTTT.

This chain's CDR3 is CASSQRDGNEQYF. The CDR3 DNA is TGTGCCAGCAGCCAGAGAGACGGGAACGAGCAGTACTTC. The rearrangement uses TRBV4-2 and TRBJ2-7, with D possibly being TRBD2 (5 bases). This CDR3 has 13 amino acids. In germline, CDR1 is LGHNA, CDR2 YNFKEQ. V was pared by 3 bases and J by 5 bases, with 11 bases between.

The CDR3: CASSSLFPKLADPYEQYF. The CDR3 DNA follows: TGTGCCAGCAGTTCCCTTTTTCCCAAGCTAGCGGACCCCTACGAGCAGTACTTC. V and J are TRBV6-2 or TRBV6-3 and TRBJ2-7; 7 bases are a match to TRBD2. The CDR3 is made up of 18 amino acids. Germline V gives CDR1 MNHEY, CDR2 SVGEGT. Trimming at V came to 4 bases and at J to 2 bases, leaving 17 bases not matched to a gene.

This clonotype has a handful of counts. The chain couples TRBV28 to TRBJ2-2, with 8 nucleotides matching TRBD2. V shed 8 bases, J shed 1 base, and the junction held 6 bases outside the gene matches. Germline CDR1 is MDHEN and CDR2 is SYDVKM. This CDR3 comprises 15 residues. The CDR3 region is CASSGGPMNTGELFF. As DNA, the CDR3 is TGTGCCAGCTCGGGGGGGCCCATGAACACCGGGGAGCTGTTTTTT.